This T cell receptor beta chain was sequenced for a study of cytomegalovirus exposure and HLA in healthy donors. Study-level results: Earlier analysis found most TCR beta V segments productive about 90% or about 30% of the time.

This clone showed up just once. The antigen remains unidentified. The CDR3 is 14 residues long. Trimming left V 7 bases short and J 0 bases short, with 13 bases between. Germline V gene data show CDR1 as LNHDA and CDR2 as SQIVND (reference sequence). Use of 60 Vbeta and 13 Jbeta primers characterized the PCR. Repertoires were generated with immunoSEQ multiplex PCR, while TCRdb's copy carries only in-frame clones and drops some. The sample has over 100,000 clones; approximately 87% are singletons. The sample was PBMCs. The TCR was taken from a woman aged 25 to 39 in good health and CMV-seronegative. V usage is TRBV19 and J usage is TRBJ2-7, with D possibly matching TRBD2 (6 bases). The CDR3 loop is CASNEGLNSYEQYF. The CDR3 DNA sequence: TGTGCCAGTAATGAGGGACTCAACTCCTACGAGCAGTACTTC.